The subject of this entry is one TCR beta chain. This CDR3 is 16 amino acids long. J gave up 9 bases and V 2 bases, and 10 bases lay outside the gene matches. CDR1 and CDR2 from the germline V gene are KGHSH and LQKENI. Produced via immunoSEQ multiplex PCR; TCRdb's table is partial and in-frame only. The sample lists fewer than 65,000 clones, 91% occurring once. These data originate in a study of T cell changes during pregnancy in multiple sclerosis. The chain uses TRBV18 and TRBJ2-1, with 10 nucleotides matching TRBD2. This TCR was sampled from a female donor in good health, enrolled as a control in a pregnancy study. The sample here was peripheral blood, taken after pregnancy. CDR3 protein: CASSPIGASGGTEQFF. The CDR3 DNA follows: TGTGCCAGCTCACCAATCGGGGCTAGCGGGGGTACTGAGCAGTTCTTC.